A selection of T cell receptor beta chains follows, all from one sample in a study of blood T cell repertoires in COVID-19. Assay: immunoSEQ multiplex PCR; the TCRdb copy retains only in-frame clones and omits some. The sample contains 450,000 to 500,000 clones, roughly nine tenths of which appear only once. The specimen sequenced was PBMCs or T cells enriched from blood (not recorded which). Receptors originate from a woman between 18 and 29 years old who had recovered from COVID-19. Each CDR3 is given with its conserved first and last residue. A D gene is named only where the DNA matches it firmly. Rows may omit the clone size; those that give it use once, few, many or a size class.

abundance	v_gene	j_gene	d_gene	CDR3aa	CDR3nt
NA	TRBV28	TRBJ1-4	NA	CASSPALTGGDNEKLFF	TGTGCCAGCAGTCCCGCGCTTACGGGGGGGGATAATGAAAAACTGTTTTTT
NA	TRBV3-1/TRBV3-2	TRBJ2-3	TRBD1	CASSLLGQGADTQYF	TGTGCCAGCAGCCTCCTGGGACAGGGGGCAGATACGCAGTATTTT
NA	TRBV10-3	TRBJ2-2	NA	CAIFGSGSGELFF	TGTGCCATCTTCGGAAGCGGTAGCGGGGAGCTGTTTTTT
NA	TRBV3-1/TRBV3-2	TRBJ2-2	NA	CASSQLTGELFF	TGTGCCAGCAGCCAGTTAACCGGGGAGCTGTTTTTT
NA	TRBV10-3	TRBJ2-7	TRBD2	CAISASGYEQYF	TGTGCCATCAGTGCTAGCGGCTACGAGCAGTACTTC
NA	TRBV6-6	TRBJ1-2	TRBD1	CASRRQGASRGYTF	TGTGCCAGCAGGCGACAGGGGGCGAGTCGGGGCTACACCTTC
NA	TRBV6-2/TRBV6-3	TRBJ2-3	NA	CASSSPLLGPDTQYF	TGTGCCAGCAGTTCCCCGCTCTTGGGCCCAGATACGCAGTATTTT
NA	TRBV19	TRBJ1-5	TRBD1	CASSPGTGDNQPQHF	TGTGCCAGTAGCCCCGGGACAGGGGACAATCAGCCCCAGCATTTT
NA	TRBV5-4	TRBJ2-1	TRBD1	CASSLGGPGQGSNEQFF	TGTGCCAGCAGCTTGGGGGGGCCAGGACAGGGGAGCAATGAGCAGTTCTTC
NA	TRBV2	TRBJ2-3	NA	CASKYTSTDTQYF	TGTGCCAGCAAATATACTAGCACAGATACGCAGTATTTT
NA	TRBV28	TRBJ2-5	TRBD1	CASSPLRGKVWETQYF	TGTGCCAGCAGTCCCCTCAGGGGGAAGGTATGGGAGACCCAGTACTTC
NA	TRBV28	TRBJ1-2	TRBD1	CASSAPGQFYGYTF	TGTGCCAGCAGTGCTCCGGGACAGTTCTATGGCTACACCTTC
few	TRBV7-9	TRBJ1-5	NA	CASSLYRVGSNQPQHF	TGTGCCAGCAGCTTATACCGGGTGGGTAGCAATCAGCCCCAGCATTTT
once	TRBV28	TRBJ1-1	NA	CASTQTGLNTEAFF	TGTGCCAGCACCCAAACGGGATTGAACACTGAAGCTTTCTTT
NA	TRBV28	TRBJ1-2	NA	CASSLQGLYGYTF	TGTGCCAGCAGTTTACAGGGCCTCTATGGCTACACCTTC
NA	TRBV19	TRBJ1-5	NA	CASSSSPAQLNQPQHF	TGTGCCAGTAGTAGCTCCCCGGCACAGCTCAATCAGCCCCAGCATTTT
NA	TRBV4-1	TRBJ2-5	NA	CASSQENSLEETQYF	TGCGCCAGCAGCCAAGAAAACAGCCTGGAAGAGACCCAGTACTTC
NA	TRBV28	TRBJ2-2	NA	CASSLVGNTGELFF	TGTGCCAGCAGTTTGGTCGGGAACACCGGGGAGCTGTTTTTT
NA	TRBV5-5	TRBJ1-3	TRBD1	CASTHGTGEGNTIYF	TGTGCCAGCACCCACGGGACAGGGGAAGGAAACACCATATATTTT
NA	TRBV6-5	TRBJ2-2	NA	CASSNSGVVGELFF	TGTGCCAGCAGTAACTCAGGGGTTGTCGGGGAGCTGTTTTTT